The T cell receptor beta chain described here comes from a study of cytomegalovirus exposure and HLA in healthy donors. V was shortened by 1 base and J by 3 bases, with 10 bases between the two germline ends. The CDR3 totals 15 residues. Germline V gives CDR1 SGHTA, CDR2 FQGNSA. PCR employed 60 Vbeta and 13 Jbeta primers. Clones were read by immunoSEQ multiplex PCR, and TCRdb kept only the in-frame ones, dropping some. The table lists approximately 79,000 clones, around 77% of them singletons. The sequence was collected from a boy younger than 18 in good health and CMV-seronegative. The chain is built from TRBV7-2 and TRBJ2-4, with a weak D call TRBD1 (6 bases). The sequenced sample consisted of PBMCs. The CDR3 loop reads CASSLEVQGKNIQYF. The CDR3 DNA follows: TGTGCCAGCAGCTTAGAGGTACAGGGCAAAAACATTCAGTACTTC.